This T cell receptor (beta chain) comes out of a study of blood T cells in healthy people across ages. Study findings and constraints: Naive CD4+ cells and diversity were both higher in long-lived donors than in aged donors.

The second PCR ran about 6 to 12 cycles with a sample-barcoded 5' primer and J-beta primers. Each CDR3 protein is one row after TCRdb ran MiXCR on the 5' RACE reads. The table lists about 1.8 million distinct CDR3 sequences, around 50% of them singletons. CDR3 length equals 16 residues. V was clipped by 0 bases and J by 0 bases; unmatched bases: 2. Germline V CDR1 and CDR2: LGHNA, YNFKEQ. As concerns this clonotype: Antigen specificity is unknown.

The sample was blood. The rearrangement links TRBV4-2 to TRBJ2-1; TRBD1 aligns across 7 bases. This clonotype originated in a woman aged 40 to 50 in good health. Here the CDR3 reads CASSQETGFSYNEQFF. The CDR3 bases are TGTGCCAGCAGCCAAGAGACAGGGTTCTCCTACAATGAGCAGTTCTTC.